What follows are 12 T cell receptor beta chains derived from one specimen sequenced in a study of T cells in Graves' hyperthyroidism and ophthalmopathy. There were TCR beta CDR3 regions amplified from RNA transcripts. In the first-round RT-PCR of the TCR CDR3, the HTBI primer set was used. TCRdb re-derived calls from the multiplex PCR reads in MiXCR, one entry per CDR3 protein. The table shows about 130,000 distinct CDR3 sequences, with roughly a fifth occurring only once. The sequencing input was blood. These receptors were obtained from a woman aged 45-59 years with Graves' hyperthyroidism that later progressed to Graves' ophthalmopathy.

This clonotype showed up many times. V and J are TRBV20-1 and TRBJ1-5; no firm D call. Germline lookup yields CDR1 DFQATT and CDR2 SNEGSKA (reference sequence). The CDR3 extends over 16 amino acids. Deletions cut 6 bases from V and 2 bases from J, with 20 bases between. CDR3 nucleotides: TGCAGTGCAGAGAGGGCCGGGAACACGGGCAATCAGCCCCAGCATTTT. Encoded protein: CSAERAGNTGNQPQHF.

The rearrangement uses TRBV7-3 and TRBJ2-1; D is uncertain. The CDR3 is made up of 13 amino acids. From germline, CDR1 is SGHTA and CDR2 FQGTGA. Trimming stripped 5 bases from V and 4 bases from J, with 9 bases between. The CDR3 loop is CASSTGLYNEQFF. CDR3 DNA sequence: TGTGCCAGCAGCACGGGTTTGTACAATGAGCAGTTCTTC.

This chain links TRBV4-1 with TRBJ1-1; no firm D call. This CDR3 has 14 amino acids. Trimming shortened V by 0 bases and J by 2 bases, and 7 bases separated the two germline ends. Germline CDR1 and CDR2: MGHRA and YSYEKL. CDR3 DNA: TGCGCCAGCAGCCAAGAGGTGGGTAACACTGAAGCTTTCTTT. Amino acids: CASSQEVGNTEAFF.

The gene calls are TRBV7-3 and TRBJ2-5; D is uncertain. CDR1 and CDR2 from the germline V gene are SGHTA and FQGTGA. The CDR3 is 9 amino acids. V lost 5 bases to trimming and J lost 12 bases, with 7 bases between them. CDR3 in amino acids: CASSKREYF. In DNA form, the CDR3 reads TGTGCCAGCAGCAAAAGGGAGTACTTC.

There are many counts of this clonotype. This chain links TRBV20-1 with TRBJ2-1, with D uncertain. Deletions cut 0 bases from V and 4 bases from J, with 16 bases between. CDR3 length equals 16 residues. Germline V gene sequence: CDR1 DFQATT, CDR2 SNEGSKA (reference sequence). The DNA of the CDR3 is TGCAGTGCTAGAGATAATTCCCAGCTTGATTACAATGAGCAGTTCTTC. This sequence encodes CSARDNSQLDYNEQFF.

This clonotype was seen ten or more times. The V and J genes are TRBV6-1 and TRBJ1-5; no definite D call. The CDR3 sequence is 13 residues long. V lost 1 base, J lost 6 bases, and 7 bases lay in between. Germline loops: CDR1 MNHNS, CDR2 SASEGT. The CDR3 is CASSEVTGQPQHF. The CDR3 DNA reads TGTGCCAGCAGTGAAGTTACGGGTCAGCCCCAGCATTTT.

This clonotype has a handful of counts. This rearrangement joins TRBV15 to TRBJ2-7; TRBD2 agrees at 9 bases. Germline trimming cut 8 bases from V and 7 bases from J; bases unmatched to any gene: 15. CDR1 LNHNV and CDR2 YYDKDF come from the germline V gene (reference sequence). This CDR3 has 15 amino acids. The CDR3 region is CATARGVVAGVEQYF. Written as DNA, the CDR3 is TGTGCCACCGCACGCGGGGTGGTAGCGGGAGTTGAGCAGTACTTC.

Comments on this clonotype: A much larger clone differs by one base, so this may be a read error. The rearrangement uses TRBV28 and TRBJ2-5; 9 bases are a match to TRBD1. With 7 bases clipped from V and 3 bases from J, the junction kept 6 bases outside the gene matches. The CDR3 has 14 amino acids. Germline V lookup: CDR1 MDHEN, CDR2 SYDVKM. DNA of the CDR3: TGTGCCAGCACCTTGGGGACAGGGAAAGAGACCCAGTACTTC. This translates into CASTLGTGKETQYF.

The V gene is TRBV20-1, the J gene TRBJ1-2; TRBD1 matches at 7 bases. V lost 6 bases to trimming and J lost 2 bases; unmatched junction nucleotides: 6. The CDR3 has 13 amino acids. From germline, CDR1 is DFQATT and CDR2 SNEGSKA (reference sequence). This CDR3 is CSAPTGTNYGYTF. The CDR3 DNA reads as TGCAGTGCCCCGACAGGGACCAACTATGGCTACACCTTC.

At least ten counts were recorded for this clonotype. The chain couples TRBV27 to TRBJ2-7, with 8 bases fitting TRBD1. This CDR3 contains 13 residues. Germline trimming cut 6 bases from V and 6 bases from J; bases unmatched to any gene: 7. Germline V lookup: CDR1 MNHEY, CDR2 SMNVEV (reference sequence). This CDR3 is CASSQRTGIEQYF. CDR3 sequence (DNA): TGTGCCAGCAGCCAAAGGACAGGGATCGAGCAGTACTTC.

This clonotype is termed medium-sized. The chain carries TRBV3-1 and TRBJ2-7, with 8 bases aligning to TRBD2. Germline V lookup: CDR1 LGHDT, CDR2 YNNKEL (reference sequence). V shed 5 bases, J shed 5 bases, and the junction held 11 bases outside the gene matches. This CDR3 contains 15 residues. CDR3 in amino acids: CASSAKVAGYDEQYF. CDR3 bases: TGTGCCAGCAGCGCCAAAGTAGCGGGATACGACGAGCAGTACTTC.

In this sample, this clonotype turned up many times. The rearrangement links TRBV5-1 to TRBJ2-3; 8 bases line up with TRBD2. The CDR3 is 15 residues long. The V and J ends lost 3 bases and 4 bases, in that order; junction bases with no gene match: 7. In germline, CDR1 is SGHRS, CDR2 YFSETQ. The CDR3 sequence is CASSSRPSGPDTQYF. The CDR3 DNA follows: TGCGCCAGCAGCTCCCGGCCTAGCGGGCCAGATACGCAGTATTTT.